The rows below give T cell receptor beta chains drawn from one sample of a study of graft-versus-host responses after intestinal transplantation. TCRdb keeps only in-frame clones here, not all; method: immunoSEQ multiplex PCR. This table holds about 20,000 clones, roughly three quarters found once. This specimen was ileum tissue, taken less than 21 days after intestinal transplant. The receptors come from a human patient who received an intestinal transplant, so some T cells may come from the graft donor. Each CDR3 is given with its conserved first and last residue. Fields, in order: J gene, clone size, D gene, V gene, CDR3 DNA, CDR3 protein. A D gene is named only where the DNA matches it firmly. Clone size is stated in some rows and not others, as once, few, many or a class when expanded.

J: TRBJ2-1
size: -
D: -
V: TRBV11-2
DNA: TGTGCCAGCAGCCCACTCTGGAGTATTCCGCAGTTCTTC
CDR3: CASSPLWSIPQFF

J: TRBJ1-5
size: -
D: TRBD1
V: TRBV19
DNA: TGTGCCAGTAGTGTGACAGGGGTGTTTGTGCAGCCCCAGCATTTT
CDR3: CASSVTGVFVQPQHF

J: TRBJ1-2
size: -
D: -
V: TRBV5-4
DNA: TGTGCCAGCAGCTTGGCCCGTTGGGAGAACTATGGCTACACCTTC
CDR3: CASSLARWENYGYTF

J: TRBJ2-3
size: -
D: TRBD1
V: TRBV4-2
DNA: TGTGCCAGCAGCCCCGGACAGGCACCGCAGTATTTT
CDR3: CASSPGQAPQYF

J: TRBJ2-1
size: few
D: -
V: TRBV10-2
DNA: TGCGCCAGCGGGACTCGGCTTACAAATGAGCAGTTCTTC
CDR3: CASGTRLTNEQFF

J: TRBJ2-7
size: -
D: -
V: TRBV6-5
DNA: TGTGCCAGCAGTTACTCGGGCAGGGGTACCTACGAGCAGTACTTC
CDR3: CASSYSGRGTYEQYF

J: TRBJ2-5
size: -
D: TRBD1
V: TRBV4-3
DNA: TGCGCCAGCAGCCAACGCGGGACAGGGGGAGAGACCCAGTACTTC
CDR3: CASSQRGTGGETQYF

J: TRBJ1-2
size: medium-sized
D: -
V: TRBV4-3
DNA: TGCGCCAGCAGCCAAGGGAGGCTATACACCTTC
CDR3: CASSQGRLYTF

J: TRBJ2-7
size: -
D: TRBD2
V: TRBV6-5
DNA: TGTGCCAGCAGCCGCAGCGGGGAAGACTACGAGCAGTACTTC
CDR3: CASSRSGEDYEQYF

J: TRBJ1-5
size: once
D: -
V: TRBV30
DNA: TGTGCCTGGAGTGTACAGCCACAGGATCAGCCCCAGCATTTT
CDR3: CAWSVQPQDQPQHF

J: TRBJ1-1
size: -
D: -
V: TRBV15
DNA: TGTGCCACCAGCAGGGCCGGGGGAGGTAGGGAAGCTTTCTTT
CDR3: CATSRAGGGREAFF

J: TRBJ2-1
size: -
D: TRBD1
V: TRBV5-1
DNA: TGCGCCAGCAGCTTGGTCTACAGGGGAAATGAGCAGTTCTTC
CDR3: CASSLVYRGNEQFF

J: TRBJ2-7
size: -
D: TRBD2
V: TRBV7-2
DNA: TGTGCCAGCAGCTTAGCTAGCGGGGGCTCCTACGAGCAGTACTTC
CDR3: CASSLASGGSYEQYF

J: TRBJ2-3
size: few
D: TRBD2
V: TRBV5-1
DNA: TGCGCCAGCAGCAGGAGACTAGCGGGAGATACGCAGTATTTT
CDR3: CASSRRLAGDTQYF

J: TRBJ2-7
size: -
D: -
V: TRBV27
DNA: TGTGCCAGCAGTTTAGGCAGGATCTCCTACGAGCAGTACTTC
CDR3: CASSLGRISYEQYF

J: TRBJ2-3
size: -
D: TRBD2
V: TRBV6-1
DNA: TGTGCCAGCAGTGAAGCCGGGTTGGCGGGGGGGACCTCCCCCTCGACGGATACGCAGTATTTT
CDR3: CASSEAGLAGGTSPSTDTQYF

J: TRBJ1-2
size: -
D: -
V: TRBV19
DNA: TGTGCCAGTAGTACGCGTACAGGTGGCTACACCTTC
CDR3: CASSTRTGGYTF

J: TRBJ2-7
size: -
D: TRBD1
V: TRBV7-2
DNA: TGTGCCAGCAGACTCACAGGGGACGCCGCCTACGAGCAGTACTTC
CDR3: CASRLTGDAAYEQYF

J: TRBJ1-1
size: -
D: TRBD1
V: TRBV5-8
DNA: TGTGCCAGCAGCACCGGGACAGGTGGCACTGAAGCTTTCTTT
CDR3: CASSTGTGGTEAFF

J: TRBJ2-7
size: -
D: TRBD1
V: TRBV5-6
DNA: TGTGCCAGCACCCTTGGACAGGGGACCTACGAGCAGTACTTC
CDR3: CASTLGQGTYEQYF